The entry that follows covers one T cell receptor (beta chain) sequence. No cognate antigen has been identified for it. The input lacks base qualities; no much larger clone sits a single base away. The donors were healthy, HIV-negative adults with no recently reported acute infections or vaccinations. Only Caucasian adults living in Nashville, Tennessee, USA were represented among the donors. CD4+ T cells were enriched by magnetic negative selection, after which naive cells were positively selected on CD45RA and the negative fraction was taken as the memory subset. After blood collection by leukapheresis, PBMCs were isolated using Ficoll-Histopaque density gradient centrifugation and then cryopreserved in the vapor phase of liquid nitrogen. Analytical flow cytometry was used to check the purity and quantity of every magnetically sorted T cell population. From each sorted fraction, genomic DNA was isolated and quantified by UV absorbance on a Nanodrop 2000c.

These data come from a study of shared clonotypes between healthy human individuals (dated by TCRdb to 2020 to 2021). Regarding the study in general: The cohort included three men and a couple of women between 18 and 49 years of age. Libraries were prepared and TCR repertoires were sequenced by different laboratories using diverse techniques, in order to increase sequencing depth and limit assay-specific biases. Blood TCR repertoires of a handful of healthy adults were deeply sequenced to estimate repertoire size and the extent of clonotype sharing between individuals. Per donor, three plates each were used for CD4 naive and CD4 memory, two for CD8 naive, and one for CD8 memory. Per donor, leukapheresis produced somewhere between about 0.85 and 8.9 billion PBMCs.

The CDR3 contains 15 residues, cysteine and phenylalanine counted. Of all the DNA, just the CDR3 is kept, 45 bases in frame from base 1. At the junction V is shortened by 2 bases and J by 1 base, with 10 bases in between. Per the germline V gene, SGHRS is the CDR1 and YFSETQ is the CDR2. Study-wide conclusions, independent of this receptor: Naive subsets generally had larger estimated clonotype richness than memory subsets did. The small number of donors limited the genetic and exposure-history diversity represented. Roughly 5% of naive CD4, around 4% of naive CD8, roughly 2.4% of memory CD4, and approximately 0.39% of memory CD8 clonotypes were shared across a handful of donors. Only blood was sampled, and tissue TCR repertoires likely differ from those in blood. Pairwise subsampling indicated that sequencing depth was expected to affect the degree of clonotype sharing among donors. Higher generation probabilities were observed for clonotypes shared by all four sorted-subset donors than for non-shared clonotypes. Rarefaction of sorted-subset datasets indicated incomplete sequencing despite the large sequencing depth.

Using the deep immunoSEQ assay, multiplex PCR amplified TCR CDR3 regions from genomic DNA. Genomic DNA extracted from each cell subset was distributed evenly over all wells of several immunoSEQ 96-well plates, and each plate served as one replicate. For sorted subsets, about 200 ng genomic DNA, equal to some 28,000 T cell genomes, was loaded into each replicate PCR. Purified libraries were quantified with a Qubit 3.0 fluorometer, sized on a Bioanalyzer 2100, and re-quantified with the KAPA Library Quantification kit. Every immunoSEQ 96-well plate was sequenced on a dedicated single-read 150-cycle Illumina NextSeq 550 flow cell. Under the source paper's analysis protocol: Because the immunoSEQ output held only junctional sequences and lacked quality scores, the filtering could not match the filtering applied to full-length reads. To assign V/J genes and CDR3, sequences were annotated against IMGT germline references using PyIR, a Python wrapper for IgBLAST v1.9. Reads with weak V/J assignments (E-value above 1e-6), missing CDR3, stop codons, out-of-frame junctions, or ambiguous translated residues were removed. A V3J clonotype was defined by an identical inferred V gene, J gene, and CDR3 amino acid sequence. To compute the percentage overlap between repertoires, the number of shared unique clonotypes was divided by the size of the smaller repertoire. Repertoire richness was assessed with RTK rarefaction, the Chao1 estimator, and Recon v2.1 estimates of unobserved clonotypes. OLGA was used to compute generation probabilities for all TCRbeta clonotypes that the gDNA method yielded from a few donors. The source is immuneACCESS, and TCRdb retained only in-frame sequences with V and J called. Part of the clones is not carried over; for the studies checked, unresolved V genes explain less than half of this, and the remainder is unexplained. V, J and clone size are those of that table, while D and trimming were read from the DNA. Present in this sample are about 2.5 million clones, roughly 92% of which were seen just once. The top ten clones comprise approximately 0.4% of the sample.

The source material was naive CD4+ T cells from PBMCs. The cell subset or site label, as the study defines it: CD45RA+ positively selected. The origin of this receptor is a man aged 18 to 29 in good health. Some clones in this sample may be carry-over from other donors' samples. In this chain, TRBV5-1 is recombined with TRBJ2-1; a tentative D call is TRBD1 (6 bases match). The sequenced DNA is TGCGCCAGCAGCTTCGAGACAGGTTCCTACAATGAGCAGTTCTTC. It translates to CASSFETGSYNEQFF.